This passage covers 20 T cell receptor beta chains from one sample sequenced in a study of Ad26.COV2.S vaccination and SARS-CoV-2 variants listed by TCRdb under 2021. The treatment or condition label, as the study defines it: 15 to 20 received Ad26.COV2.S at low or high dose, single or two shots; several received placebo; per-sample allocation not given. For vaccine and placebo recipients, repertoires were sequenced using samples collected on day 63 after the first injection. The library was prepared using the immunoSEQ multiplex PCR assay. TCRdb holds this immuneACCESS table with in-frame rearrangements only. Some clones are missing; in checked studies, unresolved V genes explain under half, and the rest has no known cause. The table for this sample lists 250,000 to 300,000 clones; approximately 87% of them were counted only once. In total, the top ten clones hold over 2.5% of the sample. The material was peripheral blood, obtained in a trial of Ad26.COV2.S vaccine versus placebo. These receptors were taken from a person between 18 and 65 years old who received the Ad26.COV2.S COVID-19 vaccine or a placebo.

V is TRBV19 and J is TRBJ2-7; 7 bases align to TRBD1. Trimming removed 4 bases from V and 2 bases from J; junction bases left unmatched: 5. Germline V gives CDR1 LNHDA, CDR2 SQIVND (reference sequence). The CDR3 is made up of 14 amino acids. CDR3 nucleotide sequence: TGTGCCAGTAGTACGCCGGGACAGACCTACGAGCAGTACTTC. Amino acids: CASSTPGQTYEQYF.

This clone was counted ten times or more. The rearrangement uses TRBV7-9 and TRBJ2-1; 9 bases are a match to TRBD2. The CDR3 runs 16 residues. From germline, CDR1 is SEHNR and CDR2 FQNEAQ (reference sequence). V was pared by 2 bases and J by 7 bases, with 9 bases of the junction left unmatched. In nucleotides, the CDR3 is TGTGCCAGCAGCTTATTGGCGGGAGGGCCTCTTAATGAGCAGTTCTTC. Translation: CASSLLAGGPLNEQFF.

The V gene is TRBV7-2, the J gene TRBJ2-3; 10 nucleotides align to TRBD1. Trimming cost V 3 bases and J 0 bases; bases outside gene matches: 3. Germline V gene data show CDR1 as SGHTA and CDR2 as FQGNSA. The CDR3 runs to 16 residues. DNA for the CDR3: TGTGCCAGCAGCTTTGACAGGGGGCGAAGCACAGATACGCAGTATTTT. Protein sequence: CASSFDRGRSTDTQYF.

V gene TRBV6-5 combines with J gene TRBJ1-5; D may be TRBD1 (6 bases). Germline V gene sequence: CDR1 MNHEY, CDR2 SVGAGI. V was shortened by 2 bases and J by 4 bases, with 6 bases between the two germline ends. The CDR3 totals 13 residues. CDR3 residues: CASSYRGNQPQHF. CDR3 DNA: TGTGCCAGCAGTTACAGGGGGAATCAGCCCCAGCATTTT.

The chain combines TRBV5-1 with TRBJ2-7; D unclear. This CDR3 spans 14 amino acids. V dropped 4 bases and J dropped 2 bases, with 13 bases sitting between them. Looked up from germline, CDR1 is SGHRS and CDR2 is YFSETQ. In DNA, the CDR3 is TGCGCCAGCAGCCAAGGATTTTCAACCTACGAGCAGTACTTC. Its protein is CASSQGFSTYEQYF.

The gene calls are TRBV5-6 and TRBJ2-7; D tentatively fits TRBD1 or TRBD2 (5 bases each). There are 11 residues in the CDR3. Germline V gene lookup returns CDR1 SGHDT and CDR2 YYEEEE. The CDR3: CARVGAYEQYF. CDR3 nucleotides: TGTGCGCGGGTGGGGGCCTACGAGCAGTACTTC.

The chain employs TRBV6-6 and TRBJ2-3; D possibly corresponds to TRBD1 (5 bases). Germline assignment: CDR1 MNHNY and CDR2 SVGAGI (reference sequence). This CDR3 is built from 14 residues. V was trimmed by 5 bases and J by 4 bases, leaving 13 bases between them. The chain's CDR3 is CASSQGSSSDTQYF. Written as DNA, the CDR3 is TGTGCCAGCAGTCAGGGCTCCTCATCAGATACGCAGTATTTT.

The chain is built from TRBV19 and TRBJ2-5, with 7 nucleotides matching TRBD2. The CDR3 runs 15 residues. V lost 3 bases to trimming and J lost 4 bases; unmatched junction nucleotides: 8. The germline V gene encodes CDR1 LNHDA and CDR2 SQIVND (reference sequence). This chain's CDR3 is CASSISGLEGETQYF. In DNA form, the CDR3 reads TGTGCCAGTAGTATTTCCGGACTAGAGGGAGAGACCCAGTACTTC.

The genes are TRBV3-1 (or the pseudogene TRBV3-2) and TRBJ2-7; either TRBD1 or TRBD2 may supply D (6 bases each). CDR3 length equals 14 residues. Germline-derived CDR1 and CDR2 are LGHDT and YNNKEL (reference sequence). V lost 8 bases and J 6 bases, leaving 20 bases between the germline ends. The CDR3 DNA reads TGTGCCAGCGGGCAAGAGGGGGGTCGGGTCGAGCAGTACTTC. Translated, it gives CASGQEGGRVEQYF.

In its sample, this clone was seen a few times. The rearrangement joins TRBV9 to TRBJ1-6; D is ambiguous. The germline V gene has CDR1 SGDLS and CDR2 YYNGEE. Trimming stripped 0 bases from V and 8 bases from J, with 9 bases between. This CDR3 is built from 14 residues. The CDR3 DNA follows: TGTGCCAGCAGCGTAGGTAAACGGGATTCACCCCTCCACTTT. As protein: CASSVGKRDSPLHF.

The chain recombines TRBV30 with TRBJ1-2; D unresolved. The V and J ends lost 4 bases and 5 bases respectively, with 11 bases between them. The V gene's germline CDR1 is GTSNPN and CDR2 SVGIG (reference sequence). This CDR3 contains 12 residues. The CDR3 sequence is CAWTDGRYGYTF. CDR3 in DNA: TGTGCCTGGACGGACGGTCGGTATGGCTACACCTTC.

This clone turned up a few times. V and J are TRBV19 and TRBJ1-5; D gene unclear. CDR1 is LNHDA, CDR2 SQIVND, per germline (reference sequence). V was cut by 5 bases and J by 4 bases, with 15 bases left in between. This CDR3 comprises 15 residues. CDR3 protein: CASSSAEGFNQPQHF. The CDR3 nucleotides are TGTGCCAGTAGTTCCGCAGAAGGGTTTAATCAGCCCCAGCATTTT.

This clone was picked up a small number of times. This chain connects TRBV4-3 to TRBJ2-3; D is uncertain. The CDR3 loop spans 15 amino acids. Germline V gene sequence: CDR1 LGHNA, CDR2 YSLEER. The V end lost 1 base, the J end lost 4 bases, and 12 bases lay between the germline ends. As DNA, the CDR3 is TGCGCCAGCAGCCAAGGTGGGGTGGGTTCAGATACGCAGTATTTT. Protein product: CASSQGGVGSDTQYF.

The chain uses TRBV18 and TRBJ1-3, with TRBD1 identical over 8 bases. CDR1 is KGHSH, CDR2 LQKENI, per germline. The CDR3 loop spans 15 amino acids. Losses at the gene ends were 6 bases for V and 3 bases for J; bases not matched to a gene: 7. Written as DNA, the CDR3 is TGTGCCAGCTCTCCCGGGACAGGAGTTGGAAACACCATATATTTT. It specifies CASSPGTGVGNTIYF.

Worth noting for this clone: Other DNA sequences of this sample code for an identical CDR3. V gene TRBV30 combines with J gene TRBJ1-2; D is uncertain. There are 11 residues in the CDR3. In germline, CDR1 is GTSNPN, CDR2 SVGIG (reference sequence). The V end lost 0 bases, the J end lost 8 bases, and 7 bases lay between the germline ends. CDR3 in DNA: TGTGCCTGGAGTGTACGCGGGGGCTACACCTTC. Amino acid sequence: CAWSVRGGYTF.

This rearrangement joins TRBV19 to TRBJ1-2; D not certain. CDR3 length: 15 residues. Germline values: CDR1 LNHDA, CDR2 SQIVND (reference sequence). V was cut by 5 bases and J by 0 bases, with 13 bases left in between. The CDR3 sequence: CASSPRLGANYGYTF. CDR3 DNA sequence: TGTGCCAGTAGTCCGAGGCTAGGAGCTAACTATGGCTACACCTTC. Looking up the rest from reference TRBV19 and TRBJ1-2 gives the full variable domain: DGGITQSPKYLFRKEGQNVTLSCEQNLNHDAMYWYRQDPGQGLRLIYYSQIVNDFQKGDIAEGYSVSREKKESFPLTVTSAQKNPTAFYLCASSPRLGANYGYTFGSGTRLTVV.

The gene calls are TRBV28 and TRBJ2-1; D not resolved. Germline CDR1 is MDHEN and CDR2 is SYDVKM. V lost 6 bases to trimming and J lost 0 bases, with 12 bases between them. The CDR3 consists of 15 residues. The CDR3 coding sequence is TGTGCCAGCAGCCCCCAAGGGCGCTCCTACAATGAGCAGTTCTTC. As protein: CASSPQGRSYNEQFF.

CDR3 coding DNA: TGTGCTAGTGGTTCCCCCCGGGGTCCCTATGGCTACACCTTC. Translation gives CASGSPRGPYGYTF. J is TRBJ1-2 and V is TRBV12-5; D not certain. Germline loops: CDR1 LGHNT, CDR2 FRNRAP. CDR3 length: 14 amino acids. V was cut by 4 bases and J by 4 bases, with 13 bases left in between.

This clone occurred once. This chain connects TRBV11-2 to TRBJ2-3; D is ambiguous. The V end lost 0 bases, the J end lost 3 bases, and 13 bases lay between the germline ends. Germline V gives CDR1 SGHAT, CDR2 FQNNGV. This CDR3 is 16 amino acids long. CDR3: CASSLDRARGTDTQYF. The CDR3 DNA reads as TGTGCCAGCAGCTTAGATCGCGCCCGAGGAACAGATACGCAGTATTTT.

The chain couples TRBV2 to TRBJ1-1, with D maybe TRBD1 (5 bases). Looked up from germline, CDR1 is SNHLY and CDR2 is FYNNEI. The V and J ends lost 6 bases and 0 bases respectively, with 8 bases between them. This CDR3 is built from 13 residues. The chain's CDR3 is CASRTQVNTEAFF. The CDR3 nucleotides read TGTGCCAGCAGGACACAGGTGAACACTGAAGCTTTCTTT.